The source of this T cell receptor beta chain is a study of blood T cell repertoires in COVID-19. Turning to the study itself: Samples of COVID-19 (acute and convalescent) were obtained from the United States, Italy and Spain. T cells, B-cell-depleted T cells, or PBMCs supplied cDNA or gDNA.

Methods used by the authors: Estimation of nucleated cell counts was performed using reference gene primer amplification. Sequencing used immunoSEQ multiplex PCR; TCRdb keeps in-frame clones, though not all of them. That table supplies the V and J calls and clone size; D and trimming were determined from the DNA. This sample has approximately 100,000 clones, with over 70% found just once. The sequence was obtained from a human donor in a cohort sampled during active or convalescent COVID-19. Sequences were obtained from peripheral blood.

For the CDR3, the DNA is TGTGCCAGCAGCCTTGGAGGGACTAGCGGATCTCAGGAGACCCAGTACTTC. Protein product: CASSLGGTSGSQETQYF. The chain employs TRBV5-4 and TRBJ2-5, with 11 bases lining up with TRBD2. V lost 4 bases and J lost 5; bases outside the gene matches: 13. Germline lookup yields CDR1 SGHNT and CDR2 YYREEE (reference sequence). The CDR3 is 17 residues long.